Listed below are T cell receptor beta chains from one sample, sequenced in a study of regulatory T cells in long-lasting Graves disease. TCRdb itself ran the multiplex PCR reads through MiXCR, one entry per CDR3 protein. This table has approximately 540,000 distinct CDR3 sequences, about 12% appearing once. The same specimen was also included in a second study, on T cells in Graves' hyperthyroidism and ophthalmopathy.

This specimen consisted of peripheral blood mononuclear cells (PBMCs), obtained at new diagnosis, from a patient treated with antithyroid drugs. These receptor sequences come from a woman in her thirties with Graves disease. The CDR3 runs from the conserved cysteine through the conserved F or W. Each record gives: J gene, clone size, D gene, V gene, CDR3 DNA, CDR3 protein. D genes are given only for firm matches. Part of the rows lack a size; the others show once, few, many or a class for expanded clones.

TRBJ2-2 many - TRBV9 TGTGCCAGCAGTAAGGACACCGGGGAGCTGTTTTTT CASSKDTGELFF
TRBJ2-7 few - TRBV28 TGTGCCAGCAGTCTGAGGGCAGTCGTCTACGAGCAGTACTTC CASSLRAVVYEQYF
TRBJ2-1 many TRBD2 TRBV20-1 TGCAGTGCTAGAGGTAGCGGGAGGAGAAATGAGCAGTTCTTC CSARGSGRRNEQFF
TRBJ1-3 few - TRBV5-1 TGCGCCAGCAGCTTGACGGGACCCTTTTTTCTTTCTGGAAACACCATATATTTT CASSLTGPFFLSGNTIYF
TRBJ1-5 few - TRBV12-3/TRBV12-4 TGTGCCAGCAGTTTAACAAAGAATCAGCCCCAGCATTTT CASSLTKNQPQHF
TRBJ1-2 many - TRBV12-3/TRBV12-4 TGTGCCAGCAGTTTAGGCCTCTATGGCTACACCTTC CASSLGLYGYTF
TRBJ2-7 many - TRBV2 TGTGCCAGCAACATTAAGGACAGAAGTACCTACGAGCAGTACTTC CASNIKDRSTYEQYF
TRBJ2-1 many - TRBV11-2 TGTGCCAGCAGCTCCACTACTAGTCTAGGTGAGCAGTTCTTC CASSSTTSLGEQFF
TRBJ2-7 - - TRBV28 TGTGCCAGCAATCCGGCGGGAAACTCCTACGAGCAGTACTTC CASNPAGNSYEQYF
TRBJ2-1 few TRBD2 TRBV19 TGTGCCAGTATGAGACTAGCGGGAGACGCCTACAATGAGCAGTTCTTC CASMRLAGDAYNEQFF
TRBJ2-3 many - TRBV2 TGTGCCAGCAGGGCCCCTGACCTGGGGACAGATACGCAGTATTTT CASRAPDLGTDTQYF
TRBJ2-7 - - TRBV6-1 TGTGCCAGCAGTGTGGACGGGGGGCGCTACGAGCAGTACTTC CASSVDGGRYEQYF